These 10 T cell receptor beta chains share one sample of origin, sequenced in a study of shared clonotypes between healthy human individuals. Naive CD8 isolation took CD45RO-negative cells positively selected for CCR7 and excluded terminally differentiated effector memory CD45RA+ cells. Here immunoSEQ multiplex PCR was the method, and the copy in TCRdb shows in-frame clones only, minus some. This table has approximately 590,000 clones, around 95% appearing once. Material for sequencing was naive CD8+ T cells sorted from blood. These receptors all come from a woman under 40 in good health.

This chain uses TRBV7-9 with TRBJ2-2; 9 nucleotides agree with TRBD2. V was clipped by 6 bases and J by 7 bases; unmatched bases: 12. Germline-derived CDR1 and CDR2 are SEHNR and FQNEAQ (reference sequence). The CDR3 has 16 amino acids. CDR3 coding DNA: TGTGCCAGCAGGCCAGCGGGGACTAGCTACTTCGGGGAGCTGTTTTTT. Translation: CASRPAGTSYFGELFF. The full variable domain, its missing parts supplied by reference TRBV7-9 and TRBJ2-2, is DTGVSQNPRHKITKRGQNVTFRCDPISEHNRLYWYRQTLGQGPEFLTYFQNEAQLEKSRLLSDRFSAERPKGSFSTLEIQRTEQGDSAMYLCASRPAGTSYFGELFFGEGSRLTVL.

The chain employs TRBV28 and TRBJ2-2; no definite D call. The CDR3 sequence is 16 residues long. Trimming took off 1 base at V and 5 bases at J, with 14 bases between the two ends. Germline assignment: CDR1 MDHEN and CDR2 SYDVKM. The CDR3 here is CASSLSYVVETGELFF. The CDR3 DNA reads as TGTGCCAGCAGTTTATCGTACGTTGTGGAAACCGGGGAGCTGTTTTTT.

This clone was detected only once. The genes are TRBV29-1 and TRBJ1-1; D remains ambiguous. V was cut by 5 bases and J by 0 bases, with 16 bases left in between. Germline CDR1 is SQVTM and CDR2 is ANQGSEA. There are 15 residues in the CDR3. The CDR3 sequence: CSVLSNSVLNTEAFF. DNA for the CDR3: TGCAGCGTTCTTTCGAACAGCGTATTGAACACTGAAGCTTTCTTT.

CDR3 residues: CASGLGTGVTQPQHF. CDR3 sequence (DNA): TGTGCCAGCGGACTTGGGACAGGAGTCACTCAGCCCCAGCATTTT. The chain has TRBV27 and TRBJ1-5, with TRBD1 matching over 8 bases. V lost 8 bases, J lost 6 bases, and 12 bases stayed unmatched. From germline, CDR1 is MNHEY and CDR2 SMNVEV (reference sequence). There are 15 residues in the CDR3.

The chain joins TRBV7-8 to TRBJ2-5; D is unclear. V lost 2 bases, J lost 3 bases, and 7 bases lay in between. The CDR3 has 13 amino acids. Looked up from germline, CDR1 is SGHVS and CDR2 is FQNEAQ. The CDR3 spells CASSLIPEETQYF. DNA of the CDR3: TGTGCCAGCAGCTTAATCCCGGAAGAGACCCAGTACTTC.

This chain connects TRBV28 to TRBJ2-7; D might be TRBD2 (6 bases). Germline V gives CDR1 MDHEN, CDR2 SYDVKM. V lost 2 bases, J lost 2 bases, and 16 bases lay in between. The CDR3 extends over 16 amino acids. The CDR3 sequence is CASSLGPAGSTYEQYF. The CDR3 region has the DNA TGTGCCAGCAGTTTAGGGCCAGCGGGTTCCACCTACGAGCAGTACTTC.

V usage is TRBV4-1 and J usage is TRBJ2-5; 9 bases align to TRBD1. Germline trimming cut 4 bases from V and 5 bases from J; bases unmatched to any gene: 8. Germline CDR1 is MGHRA and CDR2 is YSYEKL. The CDR3 extends over 15 amino acids. CDR3 nucleotides: TGCGCCAGCAGCCGTCCACAGGGGGCGATTGAGACCCAGTACTTC. This sequence encodes CASSRPQGAIETQYF.

The rearrangement joins TRBV27 to TRBJ2-3; 10 bases match TRBD2. The CDR3 has 15 residues. From germline, CDR1 is MNHEY and CDR2 SMNVEV (reference sequence). V lost 6 bases and J lost 1; bases outside the gene matches: 4. CDR3 protein: CASRLAGGGTDTQYF. In DNA, the CDR3 is TGTGCCAGCAGATTAGCGGGAGGAGGCACAGATACGCAGTATTTT.

The chain uses TRBV6-6 and TRBJ1-2; D is possibly TRBD1 (5 bases). Germline values: CDR1 MNHNY, CDR2 SVGAGI (reference sequence). CDR3 length equals 13 residues. V was clipped by 5 bases and J by 8 bases, with 15 bases between them. CDR3 coding DNA: TGTGCCAGCAGTAATGACAGCCCTATCGGCTACACCTTC. This codes for CASSNDSPIGYTF.

This chain uses TRBV7-9 with TRBJ2-1, with D tentatively TRBD2 (7 bases). The germline V and J ends were trimmed by 7 bases and 9 bases, with 19 bases remaining between them. Germline V CDR1 and CDR2: SEHNR, FQNEAQ (reference sequence). This CDR3 is built from 14 residues. CDR3 sequence: CASTPTPGGGEQFF. The DNA of the CDR3 is TGTGCCAGCACCCCAACCCCGGGGGGCGGTGAGCAGTTCTTC.